The clone carrying this T cell receptor (beta chain) was observed a single time. The antigen remains unidentified. CDR3 length equals 14 residues. Germline values: CDR1 PRHDT, CDR2 FYEKMQ (reference sequence). Germline trimming cut 5 bases from V and 2 bases from J; bases unmatched to any gene: 4. These data originate in a study of cytomegalovirus exposure and HLA in healthy donors. Study-wide points: The authors assumed roughly uniform sequencing depth across donors for presence/absence analyses. According to an earlier analysis, most TCR beta V segments yielded productive rearrangements about 87% or about 30% of the time.

13 Jbeta primers and 60 Vbeta primers were used for the PCR. Profiling relied on immunoSEQ multiplex PCR, and the TCRdb table lists in-frame clones only, not all of them. Found here are around 130,000 clones, about four fifths of them singletons; the top ten hold roughly 2%. The sequenced sample consisted of PBMCs. J is TRBJ2-7 and V is TRBV13; 9 bases agree with TRBD1. The clonotype originates from a man aged 18 to 30 in good health and CMV-seronegative. The CDR3 DNA is TGTGCCAGCAGCCCCAACAGGGGGCCCTACGAGCAGTACTTC. This encodes CASSPNRGPYEQYF.